This T cell receptor (beta chain) was obtained from a study of cytomegalovirus exposure and HLA in healthy donors. Whole-study results and caveats: Some public TCRs appeared in many individuals, while most sequences were rare.

This PCR relied on a set of 60 Vbeta primers and 13 Jbeta primers. The assay was immunoSEQ multiplex PCR, and TCRdb's table has in-frame clones only and misses some. This sample contains 150,000 to 200,000 clones. A remark on this clone: Its antigen remains unknown.

The CDR3 covers 14 residues. Trimming removed 2 bases at V and 8 bases at J, with 12 bases between. The germline V gene encodes CDR1 MNHNY and CDR2 SVGAGI (reference sequence). The chain is built from TRBV6-6 and TRBJ1-4; D is possibly TRBD1 (5 bases). The material sequenced was PBMCs. This receptor was taken from a woman younger than 35 in good health and CMV-seropositive. This CDR3 is CASSYRQGNEKLFF. The DNA for the CDR3 is TGTGCCAGCAGTTACAGGCAGGGTAACGAAAAACTGTTTTTT.